The 7 T cell receptor beta chains below were found in one sample sequenced in a study of tumor and adjacent non-tumor tissue in lung cancer. The library came from three nested PCR rounds adapted from ARM-PCR protocols. TCRdb independently ran MiXCR on the multiplex PCR reads; one entry per CDR3 protein. The data hold around 79,000 distinct CDR3 sequences, with 72% observed a single time. The template was RNA from unsorted bulk tissue. Sample: lung tumor tissue. The origin of the receptors is a woman aged 40 to 55 with non-small cell lung cancer.

This clonotype was seen at least ten times. The chain couples TRBV29-1 to TRBJ2-2, with a possible D match to TRBD2 (5 bases). V was pared by 5 bases and J by 0 bases, with 10 bases between. The CDR3 extends over 14 amino acids. Germline assignment: CDR1 SQVTM and CDR2 ANQGSEA. In nucleotides, the CDR3 is TGCAGCGTTACTGAGAGGGCGAACACCGGGGAGCTGTTTTTT. It translates to CSVTERANTGELFF.

As regards this clonotype: This could be a read error, since a much larger clone is one nucleotide away. The chain joins TRBV28 to TRBJ1-1; D not certain. The V gene's germline CDR1 is MDHEN and CDR2 SYDVKM. Trimming took 5 bases from V and 11 from J, leaving 15 bases between them. The length of the CDR3 is 12 residues. The CDR3 coding sequence is TGTGCCAGCAGTCCCTCCAAAGGAGGGGCTTTCTTT. This gives the protein CASSPSKGGAFF.

This clonotype is categorized as large. This sequence joins TRBV6-2 or TRBV6-3 and TRBJ2-5, with D tentatively TRBD1 or TRBD2 (5 bases each). Deletions cut 8 bases from V and 5 bases from J, with 18 bases between. The germline V gene encodes CDR1 MNHEY and CDR2 SVGEGT. There are 14 residues in the CDR3. The CDR3 DNA reads as TGTGCCAGCGCGAGGGGAACCGACCTGGAGACCCAGTACTTC. Amino acid sequence: CASARGTDLETQYF.

In this sample, this clonotype turned up once. One end of the junction fails to match germline, which may point to a read error. The chain links TRBV11-1 to TRBJ2-7; 7 bases align to TRBD1. Germline V lookup: CDR1 SGHAT, CDR2 FQDESV (reference sequence). The CDR3 loop spans 14 amino acids. The CDR3 DNA is TGTGCCAGGAACCGGGGACAGAGCTCCTACGAGCCGTACTTC. This encodes CARNRGQSSYEPYF.

About this clonotype: A junction end diverges from the germline sequence, so it may reflect a read error. V is TRBV12-3 or TRBV12-4 and J is TRBJ1-6; the D is unclear. The CDR3 runs to 16 residues. The DNA of the CDR3 is TGTGACAGCAGACCCGGTAAGGGCAAGACTAGTTCACCCCTCCGCTTT. It encodes CDSRPGKGKTSSPLRF.

As regards this clonotype: This could be a read error, since a much larger clone is one nucleotide away. This chain links TRBV4-1 with TRBJ2-5; no firm D call. The germline V gene encodes CDR1 MGHRA and CDR2 YSYEKL. CDR3 length: 15 amino acids. The CDR3 DNA follows: TGCGCCAGCAGCATATCCTCGACGTTCCAAGAGACCCAGTGCTTC. It specifies CASSISSTFQETQCF.

This clonotype was detected ten times or more. The chain is built from TRBV7-9 and TRBJ2-5; 8 positions agree with TRBD2. The J segment lost 3 bases and the V segment lost 0 bases, leaving 6 bases of the junction unmatched. The CDR3 length is 16 residues. Germline values: CDR1 SEHNR, CDR2 FQNEAQ (reference sequence). CDR3 in amino acids: CASSLAQGLAKETQYF. CDR3 nucleotide sequence: TGTGCCAGCAGCTTAGCGCAAGGACTAGCAAAAGAGACCCAGTACTTC. Looking up the rest from reference TRBV7-9 and TRBJ2-5 gives the full variable domain: DTGVSQNPRHKITKRGQNVTFRCDPISEHNRLYWYRQTLGQGPEFLTYFQNEAQLEKSRLLSDRFSAERPKGSFSTLEIQRTEQGDSAMYLCASSLAQGLAKETQYFGPGTRLLVL.